Listed here are 20 T cell receptor beta chains from one sample, sequenced in a study of cytomegalovirus exposure and HLA in healthy donors. PCR employed 60 Vbeta and 13 Jbeta primers. Method: immunoSEQ multiplex PCR; TCRdb's copy keeps in-frame clones and lacks some. The data show 100,000 to 150,000 clones, roughly four fifths seen once. The sample comprised PBMCs. The receptors originated from a male donor in good health and CMV-seronegative.

With regard to this clone: One junction end disagrees with the germline gene, perhaps due to a read error. The DNA of the CDR3 is TGTTCCAGCAGTTTTGGGAGCGGGGAGCAGTACTTC. Translated: CSSSFGSGEQYF. This chain uses TRBV7-9 with TRBJ2-7; TRBD2 is a possible D gene (6 bases). The V gene's germline CDR1 is SEHNR and CDR2 FQNEAQ (reference sequence). The CDR3 is 12 amino acids.

This clone was seen just once. The rearrangement joins TRBV6-1 to TRBJ2-3, with 9 bases that match TRBD2. J was trimmed by 6 bases and V by 7 bases; bases with no gene match: 5. Germline CDR1 and CDR2: MNHNS and SASEGT. CDR3 length: 13 amino acids. CDR3 nucleotide sequence: TGTGCCAGCACCCTAGCGGGGAAGGATACGCAGTATTTT. Translated: CASTLAGKDTQYF.

The chain combines TRBV5-1 with TRBJ1-2, with 8 bases aligning to TRBD1. The CDR3 consists of 15 residues. V dropped 0 bases and J dropped 4; count of bases not matched to a gene: 5. The V gene's germline CDR1 is SGHRS and CDR2 YFSETQ. The CDR3, as DNA: TGCGCCAGCAGCTTGGGGCAGGGGGCGAGCTATGGCTACACCTTC. It translates to CASSLGQGASYGYTF.

The chain couples TRBV6-1 to TRBJ2-7; 7 bases agree with TRBD1. CDR3 length: 16 amino acids. J gave up 0 bases and V 1 base, and 6 bases lay outside the gene matches. The germline gives CDR1 MNHNS, CDR2 SASEGT. The CDR3 DNA reads TGTGCCAGCAGTGAAGTGAGGGGGCGGCCCTCCTACGAGCAGTACTTC. Translation: CASSEVRGRPSYEQYF.

The J gene is TRBJ2-2, the V gene TRBV7-9; 7 nucleotides line up with TRBD1. This CDR3 is 16 amino acids long. J gave up 6 bases and V 4 bases, and 11 bases lay outside the gene matches. Germline V gives CDR1 SEHNR, CDR2 FQNEAQ (reference sequence). CDR3 loop: CASSYLTAGGPGELFF. CDR3 sequence (DNA): TGTGCCAGCAGCTACCTAACGGCAGGGGGTCCCGGGGAGCTGTTTTTT.

The chain has TRBV7-2 and TRBJ1-3; the D is unclear. The length of the CDR3 is 15 residues. The germline V gene has CDR1 SGHTA and CDR2 FQGNSA. V lost 5 bases, J lost 2 bases, and 13 bases lay in between. The CDR3 sequence: CASSPYYKAGNTIYF. The CDR3 coding sequence is TGTGCCAGCAGCCCCTACTACAAGGCTGGAAACACCATATATTTT.

This rearrangement joins TRBV18 to TRBJ2-7; 8 positions agree with TRBD1. V was clipped by 5 bases and J by 0 bases; unmatched bases: 6. This CDR3 is built from 15 residues. Germline V gives CDR1 KGHSH, CDR2 LQKENI. This CDR3 reads CASSSGQEISYEQYF. The CDR3 DNA follows: TGTGCCAGCTCATCGGGACAGGAGATCTCCTACGAGCAGTACTTC. The full variable domain, rest sourced from reference TRBV18 and TRBJ2-7, is NAGVMQNPRHLVRRRGQEARLRCSPMKGHSHVYWYRQLPEEGLKFMVYLQKENIIDESGMPKERFSAEFPKEGPSILRIQQVVRGDSAAYFCASSSGQEISYEQYFGPGTRLTVT.

This rearrangement joins TRBV4-3 to TRBJ2-7, with 10 bases identical to TRBD2. The germline CDR1 and CDR2 sequences are LGHNA and YSLEER. V dropped 4 bases and J dropped 3; count of bases not matched to a gene: 6. The CDR3 contains 15 residues. This CDR3 reads CASSPGSGGGYEQYF. The CDR3 region has the DNA TGCGCCAGCAGCCCGGGAAGCGGGGGGGGCTACGAGCAGTACTTC.

The gene calls are TRBV9 and TRBJ1-4; 8 nucleotides agree with TRBD1. The CDR3 covers 15 residues. With V trimmed by 3 bases and J by 7 bases, 8 bases remained unmatched. Germline lookup yields CDR1 SGDLS and CDR2 YYNGEE. The CDR3 nucleotides are TGTGCCAGCAGCGCCCGACAGGGGACCGGTGAAAAACTGTTTTTT. Protein sequence: CASSARQGTGEKLFF.

The chain links TRBV6-1 to TRBJ1-4; TRBD1 might be the D (6 bases). Germline V gives CDR1 MNHNS, CDR2 SASEGT. The V end lost 7 bases, the J end lost 8 bases, and 17 bases lay between the germline ends. The CDR3 consists of 14 residues. The CDR3 sequence: CASKVGGAREKLFF. As DNA, the CDR3 is TGTGCCAGCAAGGTCGGGGGGGCGCGAGAAAAACTGTTTTTT.

This sequence joins TRBV19 and TRBJ2-2, with D tentatively TRBD2 (6 bases). The V end lost 8 bases, the J end lost 4 bases, and 11 bases lay between the germline ends. Germline V gene sequence: CDR1 LNHDA, CDR2 SQIVND (reference sequence). The CDR3 loop spans 13 amino acids. This CDR3 reads CASRGWGTGELFF. CDR3 DNA: TGTGCCAGTCGGGGGTGGGGCACCGGGGAGCTGTTTTTT.

V gene TRBV9 combines with J gene TRBJ2-3; 8 bases map to TRBD1. The CDR3 has 15 amino acids. J gave up 1 base and V 4 bases, and 5 bases lay outside the gene matches. Germline CDR1 and CDR2: SGDLS and YYNGEE. CDR3 nucleotide sequence: TGTGCCAGCAGCTCGGACAGGGAAGGCACAGATACGCAGTATTTT. Its protein product is CASSSDREGTDTQYF.

The chain uses TRBV9 and TRBJ1-2, with D unresolved. Looked up from germline, CDR1 is SGDLS and CDR2 is YYNGEE. Trimming pared 4 bases from V and 8 bases from J, leaving 15 bases between. CDR3 size: 13 residues. The CDR3 here is CASSLPEGWGYTF. The CDR3 DNA reads TGTGCCAGCAGCCTCCCGGAGGGTTGGGGCTACACCTTC.

This chain connects TRBV5-6 to TRBJ2-7; 9 bases map to TRBD2. The length of the CDR3 is 14 residues. V was clipped by 4 bases and J by 3 bases; unmatched bases: 5. Germline lookup yields CDR1 SGHDT and CDR2 YYEEEE. In DNA form, the CDR3 reads TGTGCCAGCAGCGCTAGCGGGACGGGCTACGAGCAGTACTTC. It specifies CASSASGTGYEQYF. The full variable domain, in which reference TRBV5-6 and TRBJ2-7 provide the parts outside the CDR3, is DAGVTQSPTHLIKTRGQQVTLRCSPKSGHDTVSWYQQALGQGPQFIFQYYEEEERQRGNFPDRFSGHQFPNYSSELNVNALLLGDSALYLCASSASGTGYEQYFGPGTRLTVT.

This clone has a handful of counts. The chain combines TRBV7-6 with TRBJ2-1; TRBD2 might be the D (7 bases). Germline loops: CDR1 SGHVS, CDR2 FNYEAQ. CDR3 size: 18 residues. V lost 4 bases to trimming and J lost 1 base, with 20 bases between them. CDR3 protein: CASSSEGGQWLSYNEQFF. The DNA of the CDR3 is TGTGCCAGCAGCTCCGAGGGGGGGCAGTGGCTTTCCTACAATGAGCAGTTCTTC.

The chain combines TRBV6-5 with TRBJ1-4; unclear D gene. From germline, CDR1 is MNHEY and CDR2 SVGAGI. This CDR3 contains 16 residues. Trimming stripped 2 bases from V and 2 bases from J, with 12 bases between. The CDR3 region has the DNA TGTGCCAGCAGTTACCGCCGGGTGAAGACTAATGAAAAACTGTTTTTT. Protein sequence: CASSYRRVKTNEKLFF.

This clone has just a few counts. J is TRBJ1-2 and V is TRBV9, with TRBD1 matching over 7 bases. Germline CDR1 is SGDLS and CDR2 is YYNGEE. Trimming at V came to 2 bases and at J to 7 bases, leaving 8 bases not matched to a gene. The CDR3 is 14 residues long. In DNA, the CDR3 is TGTGCCAGCAGCGTTATGACAGGGAAGGCTGGCTACACCTTC. This sequence encodes CASSVMTGKAGYTF. The full variable domain, completed using reference TRBV9 and TRBJ1-2, is DSGVTQTPKHLITATGQRVTLRCSPRSGDLSVYWYQQSLDQGLQFLIQYYNGEERAKGNILERFSAQQFPDLHSELNLSSLELGDSALYFCASSVMTGKAGYTFGSGTRLTVV.

This CDR3 reads CASSLALAATDTQYF. The CDR3 nucleotides read TGCGCCAGCAGCTTGGCACTAGCGGCCACAGATACGCAGTATTTT. The J gene is TRBJ2-3, the V gene TRBV5-1; TRBD2 matches at 8 bases. V lost 0 bases, J lost 2 bases, and 2 bases stayed unmatched. Germline V lookup: CDR1 SGHRS, CDR2 YFSETQ. The CDR3 sequence is 15 residues long. The complete variable domain, with remaining parts taken from reference TRBV5-1 and TRBJ2-3, reads KAGVTQTPRYLIKTRGQQVTLSCSPISGHRSVSWYQQTPGQGLQFLFEYFSETQRNKGNFPGRFSGRQFSNSRSEMNVSTLELGDSALYLCASSLALAATDTQYFGPGTRLTVL.

The chain employs TRBV4-3 and TRBJ2-1; D perhaps matches TRBD2 (5 bases). Germline CDR1 is LGHNA and CDR2 is YSLEER. This CDR3 has 15 residues. V was clipped by 0 bases and J by 4 bases, with 10 bases between them. The chain's CDR3 is CASSQEASSYNEQFF. The CDR3 nucleotides read TGCGCCAGCAGCCAAGAGGCTAGCAGTTACAATGAGCAGTTCTTC.

The V gene is TRBV7-2, the J gene TRBJ1-4, with a possible D match to TRBD1 (6 bases). Germline values: CDR1 SGHTA, CDR2 FQGNSA. The CDR3 is 13 residues long. The V gene lost 5 bases and the J gene lost 8 bases, with 12 bases spanning the gap. CDR3 nucleotides: TGTGCCAGCAGCCAAGGGGGTAGGGAAAAACTGTTTTTT. This translates into CASSQGGREKLFF.